This T cell receptor beta chain came from a study of cytomegalovirus exposure and HLA in healthy donors. Amplification used 60 Vbeta primers and 13 Jbeta primers. Libraries were prepared by immunoSEQ multiplex PCR; TCRdb keeps only in-frame clonotypes and omits some of them. The sample lists 150,000 or so clones, about 75% occurring once. Material for sequencing was PBMCs. The source is a man younger than 35 in good health and CMV-seropositive.

CDR3 coding DNA: TGTGCCAGCAGCTTAGCCGGGCAGGGTCGAGAGACCCAGTACTTC. Translating gives CASSLAGQGRETQYF. The chain joins TRBV7-8 to TRBJ2-5; D is possibly TRBD1 (5 bases). With 0 bases removed from V and 4 bases from J, the gap between germline ends came to 12 bases. There are 15 residues in the CDR3. Germline CDR1 SGHVS, CDR2 FQNEAQ.